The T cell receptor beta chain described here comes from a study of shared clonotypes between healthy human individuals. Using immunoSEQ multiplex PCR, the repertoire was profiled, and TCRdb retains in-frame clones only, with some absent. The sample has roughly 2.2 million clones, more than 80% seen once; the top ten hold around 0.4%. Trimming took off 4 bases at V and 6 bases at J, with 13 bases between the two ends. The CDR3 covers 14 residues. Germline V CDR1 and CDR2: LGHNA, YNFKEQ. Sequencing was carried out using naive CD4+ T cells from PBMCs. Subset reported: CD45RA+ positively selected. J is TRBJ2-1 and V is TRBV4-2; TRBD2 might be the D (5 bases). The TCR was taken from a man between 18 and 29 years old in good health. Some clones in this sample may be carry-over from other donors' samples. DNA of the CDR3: TGTGCCAGCAGCCCCCTCCGGGGAATCAATGAGCAGTTCTTC. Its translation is CASSPLRGINEQFF.